This TCR beta chain derives from a study of STAT5B mutations in CD4+ large granular lymphocyte leukemia (dated by TCRdb to between 2021 and 2022). At the level of the whole study: Among the healthy controls, the CDR3 'QG' motif was associated with a particular HLA allele. Flow cytometry performed on FACSCanto II or FACSVerse showed that the purified fractions had more than 95% purity among lymphocytes. The study compared the TCRbeta repertoires of patients with CD4+ T-cell large granular lymphocyte leukemia against those of healthy blood donors.

Comments on this clone: What antigen it recognizes has not been identified. The input lacks base qualities; no much larger clone sits a single base away.

CDR1 is given as LGHNA and CDR2 as YNFKEQ, both from the germline V gene. Trimming takes 3 bases off V and 4 bases off J; junction bases not matched to a gene: 10. Reading from cysteine to phenylalanine, the CDR3 counts 17 amino acids. Solely the CDR3 DNA is kept, with 51 bases framed from the first base. Results and caveats for the whole study, not just this receptor: The main leukemic clonotypes were found to be private to each patient, although about a quarter of the main leukemic clonotypes were detected at low frequency in the non-leukemic repertoires of other patients. Enrichment of TRBV06-family usage was observed among the top patient clones (8/27) relative to healthy controls (2/35). The data were not HLA-matched, and the higher clonality in CD4+ T-LGLL than in CD8+ T-LGLL could be due to the relatively small sample size. Greater clonality appeared to be present in CD4-sorted patient repertoires than in healthy CD4+ repertoires, and the difference was retained after the putative leukemic clones were removed.

The immunoSEQ assay at survey resolution was used to sequence TCRbeta rearrangements from genomic DNA. The published analysis was carried out like this. A lowest detectable productive clonotype frequency of 2.59 x 10-5 was observed in the TCR sequencing data. Only productive TCRbeta rearrangements, defined as complete and in-frame sequences, were included in the analyses. The clonality of each sample was calculated as Simpson clonality in the immunoSEQ Analyzer version 3.0. Clones were grouped by frequency into very rare, small, medium, large (1-20%) or hyperexpanded (>20%) categories. Generation probabilities were estimated with OLGA 1.2.3, V-gene circos plots were made with VDJtools, specificities were looked up in VDJdb, and CDR3 motifs were identified with GLIPH. This immuneACCESS table, as held by TCRdb, lists in-frame sequences with V and J called but not all clones. Of the missing ones, under half trace to an unresolved V gene in checked studies; the others have no known cause. V and J calls and clone size come straight from that table; D and trimming were deduced from the DNA. In this sample the table shows under 35,000 clones, about 70% of which occur a single time. The ten largest clonotypes hold less than 0.3% of the sample.

The healthy control group was made up of around 34 blood donors, and the Finnish Red Cross blood service supplied their buffy coats. All TCR-sequenced material derived from peripheral blood: patient blood samples and healthy donor buffy coats. Peripheral blood mononuclear cells were isolated by Ficoll-Hypaque gradient centrifugation. CD4+ cells were magnetically purified from the buffy coats of healthy controls. Genomic DNA was extracted using the Gentra Puregene Cell and Tissue kit, and a Qubit 2.0 fluorometer was used to quantify it. The sequence joins TRBV4-2 to TRBJ1-2, and TRBD1 matches 11 of the central bases. Sequencing was carried out using CD4+ T cells from blood buffy coats. This clonotype was sampled from a human donor in good health. For the CDR3, the sequence is CASSQNQGQGVPYGYTF. The bases read TGTGCCAGCAGCCAGAACCAGGGACAGGGGGTGCCCTATGGCTACACCTTC.